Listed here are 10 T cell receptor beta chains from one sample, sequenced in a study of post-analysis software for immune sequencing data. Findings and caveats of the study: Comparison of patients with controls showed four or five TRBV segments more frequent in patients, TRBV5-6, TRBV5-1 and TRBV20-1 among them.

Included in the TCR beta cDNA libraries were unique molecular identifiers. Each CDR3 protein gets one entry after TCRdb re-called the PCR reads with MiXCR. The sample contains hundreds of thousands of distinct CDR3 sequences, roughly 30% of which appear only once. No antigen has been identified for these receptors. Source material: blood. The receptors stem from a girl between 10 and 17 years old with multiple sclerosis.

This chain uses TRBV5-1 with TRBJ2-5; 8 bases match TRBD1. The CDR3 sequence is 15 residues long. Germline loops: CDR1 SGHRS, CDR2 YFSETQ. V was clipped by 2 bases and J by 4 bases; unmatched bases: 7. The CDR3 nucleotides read TGCGCCAGCAGCTTAAGACAGGGGTCGGGAGAGACCCAGTACTTC. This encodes CASSLRQGSGETQYF.

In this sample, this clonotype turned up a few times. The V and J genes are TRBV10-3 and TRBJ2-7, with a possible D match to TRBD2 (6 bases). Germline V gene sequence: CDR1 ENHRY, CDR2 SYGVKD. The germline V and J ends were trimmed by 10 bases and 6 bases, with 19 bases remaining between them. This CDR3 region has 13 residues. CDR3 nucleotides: TGTGCCACCGGGGGACTTCCCCCTGTCGAGCAGTACTTC. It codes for CATGGLPPVEQYF.

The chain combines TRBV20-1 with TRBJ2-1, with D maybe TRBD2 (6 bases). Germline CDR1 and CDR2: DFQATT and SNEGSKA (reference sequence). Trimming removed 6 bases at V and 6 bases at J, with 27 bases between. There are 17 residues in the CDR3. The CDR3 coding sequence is TGCAGTGCCCCAGTGAATCGGGGGACCCGGAGATTCAATGAGCAGTTCTTC. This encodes CSAPVNRGTRRFNEQFF.

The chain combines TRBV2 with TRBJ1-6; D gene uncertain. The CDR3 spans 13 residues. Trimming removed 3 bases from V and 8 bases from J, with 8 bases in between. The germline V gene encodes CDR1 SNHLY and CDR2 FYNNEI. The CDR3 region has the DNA TGTGCCAGCAGTGATCGGCCTCATTCACCCCTCCACTTT. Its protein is CASSDRPHSPLHF.

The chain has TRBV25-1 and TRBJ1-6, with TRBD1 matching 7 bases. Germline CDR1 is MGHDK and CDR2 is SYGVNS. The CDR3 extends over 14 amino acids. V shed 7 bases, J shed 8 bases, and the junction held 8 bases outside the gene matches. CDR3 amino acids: CASTNPGGDSPLHF. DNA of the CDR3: TGTGCCAGCACCAACCCAGGGGGTGATTCACCCCTCCACTTT.

The CDR3 loop is CASSQSGGPTDTQYF. Here the CDR3 DNA reads TGCGCCAGCAGCCAGTCGGGGGGGCCGACAGATACGCAGTATTTT. The chain is built from TRBV4-3 and TRBJ2-3; 8 bases match TRBD2. CDR1 LGHNA and CDR2 YSLEER come from the germline V gene. The CDR3 length is 15 residues. J was trimmed by 3 bases and V by 3 bases; bases with no gene match: 5.

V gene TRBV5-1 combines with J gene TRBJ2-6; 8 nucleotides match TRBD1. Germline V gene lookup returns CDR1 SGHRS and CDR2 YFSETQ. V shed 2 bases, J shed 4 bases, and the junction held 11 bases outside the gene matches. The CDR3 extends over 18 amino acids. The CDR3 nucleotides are TGCGCCAGCAGCTTTGGGCCAGGGGGCGCATGGGGGGCCAACGTCCTGACTTTC. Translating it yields CASSFGPGGAWGANVLTF.

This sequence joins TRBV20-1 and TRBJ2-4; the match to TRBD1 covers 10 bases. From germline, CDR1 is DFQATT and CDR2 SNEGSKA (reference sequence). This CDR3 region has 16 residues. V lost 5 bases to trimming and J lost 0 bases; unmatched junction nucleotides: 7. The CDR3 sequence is CSAPGQGPGAKNIQYF. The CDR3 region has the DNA TGCAGTGCTCCGGGACAGGGGCCAGGAGCCAAAAACATTCAGTACTTC.

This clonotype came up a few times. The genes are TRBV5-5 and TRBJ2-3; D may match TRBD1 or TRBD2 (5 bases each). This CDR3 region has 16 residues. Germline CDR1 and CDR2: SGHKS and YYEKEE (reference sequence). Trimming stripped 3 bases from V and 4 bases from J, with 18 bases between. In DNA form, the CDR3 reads TGTGCCAGCAGCTCCAGGGTTGAGGACGGGGCAGATACGCAGTATTTT. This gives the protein CASSSRVEDGADTQYF.

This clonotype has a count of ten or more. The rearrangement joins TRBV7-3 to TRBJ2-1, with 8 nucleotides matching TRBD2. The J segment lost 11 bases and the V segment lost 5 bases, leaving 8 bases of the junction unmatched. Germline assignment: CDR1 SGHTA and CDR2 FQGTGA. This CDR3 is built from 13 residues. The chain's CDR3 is CASSPKTGGQQFF. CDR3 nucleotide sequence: TGTGCCAGCAGCCCTAAAACGGGGGGGCAGCAGTTCTTC.